This TCR beta chain came from a study of early T cells in non-severe SARS-CoV-2 infection. For the study at large: The input, bulk RNA from unsorted whole blood, was sequenced, and chains were unpaired. General study findings and limits: VDJdb matching, biased toward anti-spike CD8 responses, missed private and CD4 specificities.

Unique molecular identifier tags were affixed to discrete cDNA molecules. TCRdb used MiXCR to reprocess the 5' RACE reads, holding one entry per CDR3 protein. The table has fewer than 30,000 distinct CDR3 sequences, 3.5% to 4.5% seen once. CDR3 length: 14 amino acids. V lost 1 base to trimming and J lost 9 bases; unmatched junction nucleotides: 5. CDR1 and CDR2 (germline): SGDLS, YYNGEE. This clonotype came up many times. The antigen remains unidentified. The sample was whole blood. This TCR derives from an adult who was a healthcare worker with PCR-confirmed SARS-CoV-2 infection or an uninfected control (not recorded which). The genes are TRBV9 and TRBJ2-1; 9 nucleotides align to TRBD2. CDR3 sequence (DNA): TGTGCCAGCAGCGTACTAGCGGGACCCGGTGAGCAGTTCTTC. Translated, it gives CASSVLAGPGEQFF.